This T cell receptor (beta chain) was sequenced in a study of blood T cell repertoires in COVID-19. Study-wide background: The origin of the acute and convalescent COVID-19 samples was the United States, Italy and Spain. T cells, B-cell-depleted T cells, or PBMCs provided the cDNA or gDNA that served as material.

V was pared by 2 bases and J by 3 bases, with 17 bases between. The CDR3 has 16 amino acids. Germline V gene sequence: CDR1 LNHDA, CDR2 SQIVND (reference sequence). As processed by the authors: Amplifying reference gene primers gave estimates of nucleated cell counts. Produced via immunoSEQ multiplex PCR; TCRdb's table is partial and in-frame only. V, J and clone size were drawn from that table, and D and trimming were deduced from the DNA. This sample has 120,000 to 150,000 clones, with 84% found just once. The chain employs TRBV19 and TRBJ2-7; D may be TRBD1 (5 bases). The sequence derives from a human donor in a cohort sampled during active COVID-19. Sequencing used peripheral blood. The CDR3 region is CASSIQGASALYEQYF. CDR3 in DNA: TGTGCCAGTAGTATACAAGGGGCGTCAGCTCTCTACGAGCAGTACTTC. Full variable domain (remainder filled in from reference TRBV19 and TRBJ2-7): DGGITQSPKYLFRKEGQNVTLSCEQNLNHDAMYWYRQDPGQGLRLIYYSQIVNDFQKGDIAEGYSVSREKKESFPLTVTSAQKNPTAFYLCASSIQGASALYEQYFGPGTRLTVT.